This TCR beta chain was identified in a study of CXCR3-negative and CXCR3-positive naive CD8 T cells. Study at large: For each library, about 1.5 +/- 0.3 million TRB reads were obtained, about 135 million in total.

Study-level points and caveats: Memory CD8+ T cell repertoires were far less diverse than both naive subsets. Within a donor, both naive subsets shared TRBV-TRBJ usage, unlike memory cells.

UMI-tagged TRB cDNA libraries were built via 5' RACE. TCRdb re-called the 5' RACE reads and gives one entry per CDR3 protein, without DNA. The sample shows approximately 53,000 distinct CDR3 sequences, and 20% to 25% sits with its ten largest clones. In the case of this clonotype: The antigen is not known.

The CDR3 totals 15 residues. Germline assignment: CDR1 LGHNA and CDR2 YSLEER. The J gene is TRBJ2-1, the V gene TRBV4-3; the TCRdb call, TRBD1, lacks DNA for checking. Sequenced sample: memory CD8+ T cells from blood. This TCR was recovered from a human donor in good health. Some clones in this sample may be carry-over from other donors' samples. The CDR3 protein is CASSPGARGWGEQFF.